Below, 18 T cell receptor beta chains from the same sample are listed, as sequenced in a study of blood T cell dynamics during melanoma immunotherapy. The assay was immunoSEQ multiplex PCR, and TCRdb's table has in-frame clones only and misses some. This sample has about 2,000 clones; approximately 94% occur once, and the top ten carry around 0.9%. Regarding time point: week 3, after first cycle of checkpoint inhibitor. This specimen consisted of effector memory CD8+ T cells from blood, obtained from a patient treated with checkpoint blockade. The source of these receptors is a human donor with melanoma.

The J gene is TRBJ2-4, the V gene TRBV27; D is unresolved. Germline V gene sequence: CDR1 MNHEY, CDR2 SMNVEV (reference sequence). This CDR3 contains 13 residues. V was shortened by 2 bases and J by 8 bases, with 10 bases between the two germline ends. Written as DNA, the CDR3 is TGTGCCAGCAGTTTAAGGGTTTCGGACATTCAGTACTTC. It specifies CASSLRVSDIQYF.

The chain uses TRBV19 and TRBJ2-7; 7 nucleotides agree with TRBD1. There are 15 residues in the CDR3. V shed 3 bases, J shed 5 bases, and the junction held 10 bases outside the gene matches. Germline V gives CDR1 LNHDA, CDR2 SQIVND (reference sequence). The CDR3 protein is CASSMEGRGFNEQYF. In DNA, the CDR3 is TGTGCCAGTAGTATGGAAGGCAGGGGGTTTAACGAGCAGTACTTC. The full variable domain, its missing parts supplied by reference TRBV19 and TRBJ2-7, is DGGITQSPKYLFRKEGQNVTLSCEQNLNHDAMYWYRQDPGQGLRLIYYSQIVNDFQKGDIAEGYSVSREKKESFPLTVTSAQKNPTAFYLCASSMEGRGFNEQYFGPGTRLTVT.

The chain links TRBV27 to TRBJ1-4, with TRBD1 matching over 8 bases. Trimming cost V 7 bases and J 6 bases; bases outside gene matches: 16. This CDR3 region has 17 residues. CDR1 and CDR2 (germline): MNHEY, SMNVEV (reference sequence). CDR3 sequence reads: CASTGGQVGGGYEKLFF. In nucleotides, the CDR3 is TGTGCCAGCACAGGGGGACAGGTGGGCGGGGGGTATGAAAAACTGTTTTTT.

The chain recombines TRBV30 with TRBJ1-1; D gene unclear. The germline V gene encodes CDR1 GTSNPN and CDR2 SVGIG (reference sequence). CDR3 length equals 11 residues. V lost 3 bases, J lost 1 base, and 3 bases lay in between. The CDR3 loop is CAWRRNTEAFF. DNA of the CDR3: TGTGCCTGGAGGAGGAACACTGAAGCTTTCTTT.

The gene calls are TRBV19 and TRBJ2-7; 11 nucleotides match TRBD2. Germline assignment: CDR1 LNHDA and CDR2 SQIVND (reference sequence). The CDR3 totals 14 residues. V lost 5 bases, J lost 1 base, and 1 base stayed unmatched. The CDR3 sequence is CASSLAGGSYEQYF. CDR3 in DNA: TGTGCCAGTAGTTTAGCGGGAGGGTCCTACGAGCAGTACTTC.

The rearrangement uses TRBV4-1 and TRBJ2-1; TRBD1 or TRBD2 may be the D gene (5 bases each). Trimming took 0 bases from V and 4 from J, leaving 10 bases between them. Germline assignment: CDR1 MGHRA and CDR2 YSYEKL. This CDR3 has 15 amino acids. The CDR3 DNA follows: TGCGCCAGCAGCCAAGACTGGGGGAGTTACAATGAGCAGTTCTTC. Its protein is CASSQDWGSYNEQFF.

This clone was observed once. The genes are TRBV5-6 and TRBJ2-5; 7 bases are a match to TRBD2. The J call may be mistaken, given a closer DNA end match to TRBJ2-7. Germline values: CDR1 SGHDT, CDR2 YYEEEE. This CDR3 comprises 14 residues. The CDR3 loop reads CASSLGGSSYEQYF. The CDR3 bases are TGTGCCAGCAGCTTAGGCGGGAGCTCCTACGAGCAGTACTTC.

CDR3 bases: TGTGCCAGCAACCCCACGGGATCATCCTACAATGAGCAGTTCTTC. This sequence encodes CASNPTGSSYNEQFF. This chain connects TRBV9 to TRBJ2-1; weak D call: TRBD2 (5 bases). Between the trimmed V and J ends, which lost 6 bases and 1 base, there was a span of 14 bases. The CDR3 extends over 15 amino acids. CDR1 is SGDLS and CDR2 is YYNGEE in the germline V gene. The whole variable domain, remainder taken from reference TRBV9 and TRBJ2-1, is DSGVTQTPKHLITATGQRVTLRCSPRSGDLSVYWYQQSLDQGLQFLIQYYNGEERAKGNILERFSAQQFPDLHSELNLSSLELGDSALYFCASNPTGSSYNEQFFGPGTRLTVL.

In nucleotides, the CDR3 is TGTGCCAGCAGTTACTCGGACAGATTGAACACTGAAGCTTTCTTT. It is translated as CASSYSDRLNTEAFF. The chain has TRBV6-5 and TRBJ1-1, with a weak D call TRBD1 (6 bases). The CDR3 totals 15 residues. The germline V gene encodes CDR1 MNHEY and CDR2 SVGAGI. V was shortened by 0 bases and J by 0 bases, with 8 bases between the two germline ends.

The chain combines TRBV10-3 with TRBJ2-3; the D gene is possibly TRBD2 (6 bases). Looked up from germline, CDR1 is ENHRY and CDR2 is SYGVKD. Trimming took off 2 bases at V and 3 bases at J, with 9 bases between the two ends. This CDR3 contains 14 residues. The CDR3 coding sequence is TGTGCCATCAGTGAGGGTCGGGAGACAGATACGCAGTATTTT. Its protein is CAISEGRETDTQYF.

V usage is TRBV28 and J usage is TRBJ1-5; TRBD1 is a possible D gene (5 bases). The CDR3 is 15 amino acids. Germline CDR1 reads MDHEN; CDR2 reads SYDVKM. Trimming left V 7 bases short and J 0 bases short, with 13 bases between. In DNA, the CDR3 is TGTGCCAGCATTTCCCAGGGTTATAGCAATCAGCCCCAGCATTTT. Translating it yields CASISQGYSNQPQHF.

The chain links TRBV29-1 to TRBJ2-5; D is possibly TRBD2 (6 bases). The J call could be wrong; TRBJ2-7 is a better fit for the DNA end. The germline V gene has CDR1 SQVTM and CDR2 ANQGSEA. This CDR3 is built from 12 residues. The CDR3 protein is CSGGVGPYEQYF. The CDR3 coding sequence is TGCAGCGGGGGGGTAGGTCCCTACGAGCAGTACTTC.

V gene TRBV29-1 combines with J gene TRBJ1-5; maybe TRBD1 (5 bases). CDR1 is SQVTM and CDR2 is ANQGSEA in the germline V gene. The CDR3 is 15 residues long. Trimming stripped 4 bases from V and 4 bases from J, with 17 bases between. CDR3 nucleotide sequence: TGCAGCGTTGTTTTCGCGGGGCTAGGGAATCAGCCCCAGCATTTT. It encodes CSVVFAGLGNQPQHF.

This chain connects TRBV2 to TRBJ2-1; 9 nucleotides match TRBD2. The CDR3 totals 15 residues. CDR1 SNHLY and CDR2 FYNNEI come from the germline V gene. With 6 bases clipped from V and 5 bases from J, the junction kept 8 bases outside the gene matches. CDR3: CASRAGTSKHNEQFF. As DNA, the CDR3 is TGTGCCAGCAGGGCTGGGACTAGCAAACACAATGAGCAGTTCTTC.

The chain joins TRBV4-2 to TRBJ2-4, with a weak D call TRBD2 (5 bases). CDR1 LGHNA and CDR2 YNFKEQ come from the germline V gene. The CDR3 extends over 12 amino acids. V lost 4 bases and J lost 14, with 15 bases in between. The CDR3 sequence is CASSPDGLGEYF. CDR3 nucleotides: TGTGCCAGCAGCCCGGACGGACTCGGGGAGTACTTC.

The V call is TRBV19, the J call TRBJ1-5; D call uncertain. There are 13 residues in the CDR3. V was clipped by 7 bases and J by 5 bases, with 12 bases between them. Germline V gene lookup returns CDR1 LNHDA and CDR2 SQIVND (reference sequence). CDR3 residues: CASMPRGDQPQHF. The CDR3 bases are TGTGCCAGTATGCCGCGTGGGGATCAGCCCCAGCATTTT. The full variable domain, completed using reference TRBV19 and TRBJ1-5, is DGGITQSPKYLFRKEGQNVTLSCEQNLNHDAMYWYRQDPGQGLRLIYYSQIVNDFQKGDIAEGYSVSREKKESFPLTVTSAQKNPTAFYLCASMPRGDQPQHFGDGTRLSIL.

The chain links TRBV5-1 to TRBJ1-2; 11 bases map to TRBD1. V was clipped by 5 bases and J by 4 bases; unmatched bases: 10. This CDR3 region has 16 residues. Germline V lookup: CDR1 SGHRS, CDR2 YFSETQ. The CDR3, as DNA: TGCGCCAGCAGAAAAGGCGGACAGGGGGCTATCTATGGCTACACCTTC. Translated: CASRKGGQGAIYGYTF.

Concerning this clone: The junction does not match germline at one end; this may be a read error. The rearrangement links TRBV5-4 to TRBJ1-1; D gene ambiguous. CDR1 and CDR2 (germline): SGHNT, YYREEE (reference sequence). The CDR3 totals 14 residues. The CDR3 region has the DNA TGCGCCAGCAGCCAAGAAATAGGAGTCACTGAAGCTTTCTTT. Residues: CASSQEIGVTEAFF.